This entry lists 18 T cell receptor beta chains sequenced from one sample in a study of Ad26.COV2.S vaccination and SARS-CoV-2 variants (dated by TCRdb to the early 2020s). Taken with the paper, the label for treatment or condition translates to: some 20 received Ad26.COV2.S at low or high dose, single or two shots; about 5 received placebo; per-sample allocation not given. Repertoires of vaccine and placebo recipients were sequenced from samples collected on day 63 after the first injection. The library was built by means of the immunoSEQ multiplex PCR assay. TCRdb took over this immuneACCESS table, retaining in-frame rearrangements with V and J assigned. Such tables are incomplete; in checked studies, under half of the missing clones stem from an unresolved V gene, and the remainder is unexplained. Here the sample has about 330,000 clones; under 90% occur a single time. The top ten constitute approximately 5% of the sample.

Sequences were derived from peripheral blood, sampled in a trial of Ad26.COV2.S vaccine versus placebo. These receptors all come from a person between 18 and 65 years old who received the Ad26.COV2.S COVID-19 vaccine or a placebo.

This chain links TRBV11-2 with TRBJ2-7; no firm D call. V was pared by 1 base and J by 3 bases, with 13 bases between. CDR3 length: 15 residues. Germline V gene sequence: CDR1 SGHAT, CDR2 FQNNGV. Here the CDR3 reads CASSLVRSSVYEQYV. In DNA, the CDR3 is TGTGCCAGCAGCTTAGTCCGGTCGAGCGTCTACGAGCAGTACGTC.

This clone showed up just a few times. The CDR3 bases are TGTGCCAGCAGCTTGGGGGCAGGGATGGGAGGCACTGAAGCTTTCTTT. It is translated as CASSLGAGMGGTEAFF. The chain links TRBV5-5 to TRBJ1-1; maybe TRBD1 (5 bases). Germline lookup yields CDR1 SGHKS and CDR2 YYEKEE (reference sequence). The CDR3 totals 16 residues. Between the trimmed V and J ends, which lost 0 bases and 4 bases, there was a span of 16 bases.

V is TRBV28 and J is TRBJ1-2, with TRBD1 matching over 7 bases. V shed 8 bases and J 7 bases; nucleotides not matched to a gene: 10. The CDR3 covers 13 residues. From germline, CDR1 is MDHEN and CDR2 SYDVKM. CDR3: CASGTALGGGYTF. The CDR3 DNA sequence: TGTGCCAGCGGGACAGCCCTTGGAGGTGGCTACACCTTC.

V gene TRBV29-1 combines with J gene TRBJ1-1; 10 bases are a match to TRBD1. Germline V gene data show CDR1 as SQVTM and CDR2 as ANQGSEA. This CDR3 comprises 13 residues. V shed 6 bases, J shed 2 bases, and the junction held 3 bases outside the gene matches. This CDR3 reads CSVGQGSNTEAFF. In nucleotides, the CDR3 is TGCAGCGTGGGACAGGGGTCAAACACTGAAGCTTTCTTT.

The chain has TRBV7-2 and TRBJ1-2, with a tentative D call TRBD1 (6 bases). Germline V CDR1 and CDR2: SGHTA, FQGNSA. The CDR3 totals 14 residues. Trimming pared 3 bases from V and 4 bases from J, leaving 12 bases between. The CDR3 sequence is CASSLDSWGYGYTF. CDR3 nucleotide sequence: TGTGCCAGCAGCTTGGACAGTTGGGGCTATGGCTACACCTTC.

The chain employs TRBV4-3 and TRBJ1-2; D unclear. The CDR3 is 13 residues long. Trimming removed 6 bases from V and 2 bases from J, with 10 bases in between. CDR1 LGHNA and CDR2 YSLEER come from the germline V gene. The CDR3 reads CASRGGSNYGYTF. The DNA for the CDR3 is TGCGCCAGCAGGGGAGGGAGCAACTATGGCTACACCTTC.

This rearrangement joins TRBV6-2 or TRBV6-3 to TRBJ2-5; the D gene could be TRBD1 or TRBD2 (6 bases each). CDR3 length: 17 residues. The V and J ends lost 2 bases and 2 bases respectively, with 18 bases between them. CDR1 and CDR2 (germline): MNHEY, SVGEGT. The DNA of the CDR3 is TGTGCCAGCAGTTACCCCCCGGCGTGGAGGGGGCAAGAGACCCAGTACTTC. Protein sequence: CASSYPPAWRGQETQYF.

The genes are TRBV11-2 and TRBJ1-2, with D possibly matching TRBD1 (5 bases). Trimming cost V 5 bases and J 6 bases, with 22 bases left between them. Germline V gene sequence: CDR1 SGHAT, CDR2 FQNNGV. The CDR3 extends over 16 amino acids. In DNA, the CDR3 is TGTGCCAGCAGCCCACTGAGGACATCAGCTGAAGATGGCTACACCTTC. Translating gives CASSPLRTSAEDGYTF. Filled out from reference TRBV11-2 and TRBJ1-2, the complete variable domain reads EAGVAQSPRYKIIEKRQSVAFWCNPISGHATLYWYQQILGQGPKLLIQFQNNGVVDDSQLPKDRFSAERLKGVDSTLKIQPAKLEDSAVYLCASSPLRTSAEDGYTFGSGTRLTVV.

CDR3 in amino acids: CASSFLTGTGLRGYGYTF. The DNA for the CDR3 is TGTGCCAGCAGCTTTCTCACCGGGACAGGGTTACGTGGCTATGGCTACACCTTC. This chain joins TRBV5-6 and TRBJ1-2; 9 bases match TRBD1. Germline CDR1 SGHDT, CDR2 YYEEEE. The CDR3 totals 18 residues. Losses at the gene ends were 2 bases for V and 4 bases for J; bases not matched to a gene: 15.

The chain couples TRBV28 to TRBJ1-2; D not resolved. This CDR3 is 14 amino acids long. From germline, CDR1 is MDHEN and CDR2 SYDVKM. V lost 5 bases, J lost 7 bases, and 17 bases lay in between. DNA of the CDR3: TGTGCCAGCAGTCCCCAAGGCAGGTCCCCTGGCTACACCTTC. This sequence encodes CASSPQGRSPGYTF.

This clone was detected once. This rearrangement joins TRBV5-1 to TRBJ2-1, with 13 bases matching TRBD2. Germline V CDR1 and CDR2: SGHRS, YFSETQ. J gave up 8 bases and V 0 bases, and 5 bases lay outside the gene matches. The CDR3 loop spans 16 amino acids. The CDR3 here is CASSLGLAGGNDEQFF. DNA for the CDR3: TGCGCCAGCAGCTTGGGACTAGCGGGAGGCAACGATGAGCAGTTCTTC.

The genes are TRBV19 and TRBJ1-1; 9 bases map to TRBD1. This CDR3 region has 13 residues. V dropped 7 bases and J dropped 2; count of bases not matched to a gene: 2. Per germline, CDR1 LNHDA and CDR2 SQIVND (reference sequence). CDR3 nucleotides: TGTGCCAGTAAGACAGGGGGTAACACTGAAGCTTTCTTT. It encodes CASKTGGNTEAFF.

This chain joins TRBV27 and TRBJ1-6; TRBD1 might be the D (6 bases). V was pared by 2 bases and J by 0 bases, with 14 bases between. The CDR3 sequence is 18 residues long. Germline CDR1 is MNHEY and CDR2 is SMNVEV (reference sequence). The chain's CDR3 is CASSLQGQLRSYNSPLHF. Here the CDR3 DNA reads TGTGCCAGCAGTTTACAGGGGCAGCTACGCTCCTATAATTCACCCCTCCACTTT.

The chain joins TRBV6-5 to TRBJ2-5, with D possibly TRBD2 on 6 matching bases. The CDR3 sequence is 13 residues long. Trimming removed 7 bases at V and 4 bases at J, with 13 bases between. Germline V gene sequence: CDR1 MNHEY, CDR2 SVGAGI. The CDR3 bases are TGTGCCAGCACCCTTCTGGGGGGAGAGACCCAGTACTTC. Translated, it gives CASTLLGGETQYF.

The chain carries TRBV4-3 and TRBJ1-2; D is uncertain. This CDR3 region has 14 residues. V was cut by 4 bases and J by 8 bases, with 17 bases left in between. CDR1 is LGHNA and CDR2 is YSLEER in the germline V gene. CDR3 region: CASSPREGREGYTF. Here the CDR3 DNA reads TGCGCCAGCAGCCCCCGAGAAGGGCGGGAAGGCTACACCTTC.

This chain links TRBV4-1 with TRBJ1-2; possible D gene TRBD1, 5 bases. V dropped 1 base and J dropped 0 bases, with 6 bases sitting between them. This CDR3 is built from 14 residues. Germline loops: CDR1 MGHRA, CDR2 YSYEKL. In nucleotides, the CDR3 is TGCGCCAGCAGCCAAGGGGGGACTAACTATGGCTACACCTTC. Translated: CASSQGGTNYGYTF.

The V gene is TRBV7-9, the J gene TRBJ1-1, with 9 bases aligning to TRBD1. Germline CDR1 reads SEHNR; CDR2 reads FQNEAQ (reference sequence). The CDR3 runs 19 residues. The V segment lost 5 bases and the J segment 4 bases; nucleotides outside the gene matches: 20. The CDR3, as DNA: TGTGCCAGCAGCCCTCTGGGACAGGGAGGCGCCCGGGGGGGCACTGAAGCTTTCTTT. Its translation: CASSPLGQGGARGGTEAFF. Full variable domain (outside the CDR3, taken from reference TRBV7-9 and TRBJ1-1): DTGVSQNPRHKITKRGQNVTFRCDPISEHNRLYWYRQTLGQGPEFLTYFQNEAQLEKSRLLSDRFSAERPKGSFSTLEIQRTEQGDSAMYLCASSPLGQGGARGGTEAFFGQGTRLTVV.

V gene TRBV11-3 combines with J gene TRBJ1-2; TRBD1 matches at 7 bases. Per the germline V gene, CDR1 is SGHNT and CDR2 is YENEEA. V shed 5 bases, J shed 4 bases, and the junction held 4 bases outside the gene matches. CDR3 length: 13 amino acids. The chain's CDR3 is CASSETGLYGYTF. In DNA, the CDR3 is TGTGCCAGCAGCGAGACAGGGCTCTATGGCTACACCTTC.